Listed here are 11 T cell receptor beta chains from one sample, sequenced in a study of Graves' ophthalmopathy and Graves' hyperthyroidism (dated by TCRdb to 2017 to 2018). Data came from an Illumina HiSeq 2000. For repertoire sequencing, the TCR beta CDR3 regions were amplified from RNA transcripts. The first round of RT-PCR was done with HTBI primers and the Qiagen OneStep RT-PCR kit, and was followed by a second round of multiplex PCR, then size selection and purification. Using fastp at Q25 and MiXCR, TCRdb reprocessed the public reads and kept productive beta chains. Identical CDR3 proteins give one entry, which carries the most common genes and DNA. This sample has around 340,000 distinct CDR3 sequences in its table, and 15% to 20% of those were observed once. Clones ranked in the top ten supply 9% to 15% of the sample. Source material: peripheral blood. These receptors all stem from an adult man with Graves' ophthalmopathy.

This clonotype appeared many times. This chain links TRBV30 with TRBJ1-2; D may be TRBD1 (5 bases). V lost 4 bases, J lost 4 bases, and 13 bases lay in between. The CDR3 sequence is 13 residues long. The germline V gene encodes CDR1 GTSNPN and CDR2 SVGIG (reference sequence). The CDR3 coding sequence is TGTGCCTGGACCTCGGGGCCTCTCTATGGCTACACCTTC. Its translation: CAWTSGPLYGYTF.

This clonotype was seen repeatedly, ten times or more. This chain connects TRBV7-2 to TRBJ2-5, with D perhaps matching TRBD1 (6 bases). CDR1 is SGHTA, CDR2 FQGNSA, per germline. The germline V and J ends were trimmed by 0 bases and 5 bases, with 10 bases remaining between them. The CDR3 covers 14 residues. The CDR3 DNA is TGTGCCAGCAGCTTAGCTCCAGGGGAGGAGACCCAGTACTTC. Residues: CASSLAPGEETQYF.

This clonotype was counted ten times or more. J is TRBJ1-1 and V is TRBV29-1, with 7 bases matching TRBD1. The length of the CDR3 is 14 residues. The germline CDR1 and CDR2 sequences are SQVTM and ANQGSEA. Trimming at V came to 3 bases and at J to 2 bases, leaving 6 bases not matched to a gene. The CDR3 region is CSVEADRPNTEAFF. In DNA, the CDR3 is TGCAGCGTTGAGGCGGACAGGCCCAACACTGAAGCTTTCTTT.

This clonotype was detected ten times or more. The V and J genes are TRBV30 and TRBJ2-7; D may be TRBD1 or TRBD2 (5 bases each). CDR3 size: 14 residues. Germline loops: CDR1 GTSNPN, CDR2 SVGIG (reference sequence). Trimming removed 5 bases at V and 1 base at J, with 15 bases between. CDR3 sequence reads: CAWGDGLESYEQYF. The CDR3 DNA is TGTGCCTGGGGGGACGGATTAGAATCCTACGAGCAGTACTTC.

This clonotype occurred many times. The chain combines TRBV18 with TRBJ1-1; D is undetermined. The V gene's germline CDR1 is KGHSH and CDR2 LQKENI. V was cut by 3 bases and J by 5 bases, with 10 bases left in between. This CDR3 comprises 13 residues. The CDR3 loop reads CASSPIMGTEAFF. For the CDR3, the DNA is TGTGCCAGCTCACCCATCATGGGGACTGAAGCTTTCTTT.

This clonotype was observed at least ten times. The rearrangement uses TRBV20-1 and TRBJ2-7; weak D call: TRBD2 (7 bases). The germline V gene has CDR1 DFQATT and CDR2 SNEGSKA (reference sequence). The V gene lost 5 bases and the J gene lost 4 bases, with 15 bases spanning the gap. This CDR3 region has 13 residues. DNA of the CDR3: TGCAGTGCTGTCCTGGCGGGGGCGTACGAGCAGTACTTC. The encoded protein is CSAVLAGAYEQYF.

The rearrangement joins TRBV2 to TRBJ1-1; the D gene is possibly TRBD1 (5 bases). CDR3 length equals 14 residues. V shed 1 base and J shed 5 bases, with 11 bases lying between them. CDR1 is SNHLY and CDR2 is FYNNEI in the germline V gene. The CDR3 here is CASSEVGGRTEAFF. CDR3 DNA sequence: TGTGCCAGCAGTGAAGTCGGGGGAAGAACTGAAGCTTTCTTT. Looking up the rest from reference TRBV2 and TRBJ1-1 gives the full variable domain: EPEVTQTPSHQVTQMGQEVILRCVPISNHLYFYWYRQILGQKVEFLVSFYNNEISEKSEIFDDQFSVERPDGSNFTLKIRSTKLEDSAMYFCASSEVGGRTEAFFGQGTRLTVV.

This clonotype was recorded many times. The genes are TRBV12-3 or TRBV12-4 and TRBJ1-6, with 7 positions matching TRBD1. The ends lost 1 base at V and 9 bases at J; junction bases unmatched: 6. The CDR3 length is 15 residues. The chain's CDR3 is CASSLDRGFFSPLHF. CDR3 DNA: TGTGCCAGCAGTTTAGACAGGGGCTTTTTTTCACCCCTCCACTTT.

This chain links TRBV12-3 or TRBV12-4 with TRBJ2-7; D not certain. The CDR3 extends over 14 amino acids. Trimming stripped 2 bases from V and 6 bases from J, with 14 bases between. The CDR3, as DNA: TGTGCCAGCAGTTTATCTCGTTTGTGGTCCGAGCAGTACTTC. It is translated as CASSLSRLWSEQYF.

There are many counts of this clonotype. The chain carries TRBV5-1 and TRBJ2-7; 7 nucleotides line up with TRBD2. CDR1 is SGHRS and CDR2 is YFSETQ in the germline V gene. Trimming at V came to 2 bases and at J to 5 bases, leaving 4 bases not matched to a gene. This CDR3 has 13 residues. CDR3 coding DNA: TGCGCCAGCAGCTTAGGCGGGAGAGACGAGCAGTACTTC. As protein: CASSLGGRDEQYF.

The J gene is TRBJ2-5, the V gene TRBV15, with TRBD2 matching over 14 bases. The CDR3 has 15 residues. V was pared by 6 bases and J by 4 bases, with 4 bases of the junction left unmatched. From germline, CDR1 is LNHNV and CDR2 YYDKDF (reference sequence). The CDR3: CATRIGLAGGETQYF. CDR3 in DNA: TGTGCCACCAGGATAGGACTAGCGGGAGGAGAGACCCAGTACTTC.